This T cell receptor (beta chain) was obtained from a study of memory CD4+ T cells and cytomegalovirus serostatus. Study as a whole: This sample comes from healthy Belgian adults, 9 CMV seropositive, some 22 seronegative. Whole-study results and caveats: Each of approximately 73 CMV-associated TCRbeta sequences occurred in one to five individuals. Repertoires predicted CMV serostatus with median bootstrapped AUC of roughly 0.95.

Germline V CDR1 and CDR2: SGHTA, FQGTGA. This CDR3 comprises 14 residues. J was trimmed by 4 bases and V by 5 bases; bases with no gene match: 7. This clone was counted a few times. Its antigen is still unknown. Repertoires were generated with immunoSEQ multiplex PCR, while TCRdb's copy carries only in-frame clones and drops some. The sample holds roughly 50,000 clones, around 76% seen once. The sort gate was single viable CD3+CD4+CD8-CD45RO+ cells for memory CD4+ T cells. Source material: memory CD4+ T cells from blood. The receptor was isolated from an adult in good health and CMV-seronegative. This chain uses TRBV7-3 with TRBJ1-1; 7 bases fit TRBD1. CDR3 DNA sequence: TGTGCCAGCAGCCGTCGGGACAGCCTCACTGAAGCTTTCTTT. Encoded protein: CASSRRDSLTEAFF. Supplemented by reference TRBV7-3 and TRBJ1-1, the full variable domain reads GAGVSQTPSNKVTEKGKYVELRCDPISGHTALYWYRQSLGQGPEFLIYFQGTGAADDSGLPNDRFFAVRPEGSVSTLKIQRTERGDSAVYLCASSRRDSLTEAFFGQGTRLTVV.